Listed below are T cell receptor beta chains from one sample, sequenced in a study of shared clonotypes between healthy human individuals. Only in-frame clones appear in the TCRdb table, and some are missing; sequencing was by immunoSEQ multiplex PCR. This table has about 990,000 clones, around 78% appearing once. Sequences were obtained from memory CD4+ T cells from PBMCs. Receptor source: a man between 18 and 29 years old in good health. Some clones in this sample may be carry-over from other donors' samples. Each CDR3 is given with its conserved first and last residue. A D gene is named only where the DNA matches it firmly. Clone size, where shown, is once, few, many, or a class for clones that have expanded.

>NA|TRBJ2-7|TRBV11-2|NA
TGTGCCAGCAGCTTAGGGGGAGGGGGCAAGAGCTACGAGCAGTACTTC
CASSLGGGGKSYEQYF
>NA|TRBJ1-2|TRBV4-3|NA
TGCGCCAGCAGCCAAGAAGCGGAGTATGGCTACACCTTC
CASSQEAEYGYTF
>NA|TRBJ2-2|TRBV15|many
TGTGCCACCAGCAGTACGCCCGGGGAGCTGTTTTTT
CATSSTPGELFF
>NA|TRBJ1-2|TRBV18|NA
TGTGCCAGCTCACCCTCGAGGCAGCAAAATAACTATGGCTACACCTTC
CASSPSRQQNNYGYTF
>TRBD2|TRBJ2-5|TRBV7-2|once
TGTGCCAGCAGCCCCAAGAGCGGGAGGGTCCAAGAGACCCAGTACTTC
CASSPKSGRVQETQYF
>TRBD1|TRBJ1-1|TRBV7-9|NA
TGTGCCAGCAGCCCGGGACAGGTTGCGACTGAAGCTTTCTTT
CASSPGQVATEAFF
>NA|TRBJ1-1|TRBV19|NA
TGTGCCAGTAGGATGACTTGGGGGGCGACTTTGGACACTGAAGCTTTCTTT
CASRMTWGATLDTEAFF
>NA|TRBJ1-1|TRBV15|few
TGTGCCACCAGCTCTTTGGGGTCCCGTGGAACTGAAGCTTTCTTT
CATSSLGSRGTEAFF
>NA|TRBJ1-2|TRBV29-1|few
TGCAGCGTCGGAGACCCCCTGGGGGCTGGCTACACCTTC
CSVGDPLGAGYTF
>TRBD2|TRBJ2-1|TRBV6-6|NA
TGTGCCAGCAGGTCCAGTAGCGGGAGAGGATACAATGAGCAGTTCTTC
CASRSSSGRGYNEQFF
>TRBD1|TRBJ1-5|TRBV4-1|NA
TGCGCCAGCAGCCCCGGTGGACAGGCGAGCAATCAGCCCCAGCATTTT
CASSPGGQASNQPQHF
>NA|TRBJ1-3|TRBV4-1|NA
TGCGCCAGCAGCCAAGGGGGGCTCGGAAACACCATATATTTT
CASSQGGLGNTIYF
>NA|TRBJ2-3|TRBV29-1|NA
TGCAGCGTTGAGGGGGGCGAGTGGAACACAGATACGCAGTATTTT
CSVEGGEWNTDTQYF
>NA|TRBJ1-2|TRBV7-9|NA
TGTGCCAGCAGCTTGCTTTTGTCTGGGCCCCTGGAGTCCTATGGCTACACCTTC
CASSLLLSGPLESYGYTF
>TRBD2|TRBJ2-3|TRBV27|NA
TGTGCCAGCGCGGCCGGGAGGGCCCAAGATACGCAGTATTTT
CASAAGRAQDTQYF
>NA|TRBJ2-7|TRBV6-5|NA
TGTGCCAGCAGTTTAAGAGGCGGCGAGCAGTACTTC
CASSLRGGEQYF
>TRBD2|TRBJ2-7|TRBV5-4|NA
TGTGCCAGCAGCCCCCCCCTAGCGGGAGCCGAGCAGTACTTC
CASSPPLAGAEQYF
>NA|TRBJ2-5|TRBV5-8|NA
TGTGCCAGCAGCCCCAGAGAGACCCAGTACTTC
CASSPRETQYF
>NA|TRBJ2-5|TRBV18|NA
TGTGCCAGCTCACAAGATCCGGGAACACGGGGAGAGACCCAGTACTTC
CASSQDPGTRGETQYF
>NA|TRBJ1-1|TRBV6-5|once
TGTGCCAGCAGGCAGGACTGGGAATGGGCTTTCTTT
CASRQDWEWAFF
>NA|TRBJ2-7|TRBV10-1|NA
TGCGCCAGCAGTGAGTCCTTATCGGGAGTCTCCTACGAGCAGTACTTC
CASSESLSGVSYEQYF
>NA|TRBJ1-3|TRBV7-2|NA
TGTGCCAGCAGCCCTCGAACCGGCGGAAACACCATATATTTT
CASSPRTGGNTIYF
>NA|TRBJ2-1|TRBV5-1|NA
TGCGCCAGCAGCTTTGGAGGCAGGAGCTCCTACAATGAGCAGTTCTTC
CASSFGGRSSYNEQFF
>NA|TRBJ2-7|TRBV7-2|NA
TGTGCCAGCAGCTTAGAGTATCCCGGCCTCGGGTCCTACGAGCAGTACTTC
CASSLEYPGLGSYEQYF
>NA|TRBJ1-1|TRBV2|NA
TGTGCCAGTGGCGGGCGGACTGAAGCTTTCTTT
CASGGRTEAFF
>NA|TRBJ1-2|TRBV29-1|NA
TGCAGCGTTGATATTCTCCGTAACTATGGCTACACCTTC
CSVDILRNYGYTF
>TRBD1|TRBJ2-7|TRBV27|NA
TGTGCCAGCAGTTCTATAACGGGACAGAACTACGAGCAGTACTTC
CASSSITGQNYEQYF
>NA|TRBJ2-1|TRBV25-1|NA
TGTGCCAGCAGTGGGGCCGGGGGCTCCTACAATGAGCAGTTCTTC
CASSGAGGSYNEQFF
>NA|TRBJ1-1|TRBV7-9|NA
TGTGCCAGCAGCTTAGCTAGGGATTTGAACACTGAAGCTTTCTTT
CASSLARDLNTEAFF
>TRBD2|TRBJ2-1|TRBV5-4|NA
TGTGCCAGCAGCCTCGGGACTAGCGGCTACAATGAGCAGTTCTTC
CASSLGTSGYNEQFF
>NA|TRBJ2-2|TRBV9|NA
TGTGCCAGCAGCGTAAGCCCAATGGGGGAGCTGTTTTTT
CASSVSPMGELFF
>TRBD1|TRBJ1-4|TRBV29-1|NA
TGCAGCGTTGAAGACTCCTCGGGACAGGGTTACGAAAAACTGTTTTTT
CSVEDSSGQGYEKLFF
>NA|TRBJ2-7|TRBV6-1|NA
TGTGCCAGCAGGCCCCAACAGCTAGCCTACGAGCAGTACTTC
CASRPQQLAYEQYF
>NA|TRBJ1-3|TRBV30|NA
TGTGCCTGGAGTGGAGGGATGGCTGGAAACACCATATATTTT
CAWSGGMAGNTIYF
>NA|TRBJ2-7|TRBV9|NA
TGTGCCAGCAGCCCGTCACGACAGGCCTACGAGCAGTACTTC
CASSPSRQAYEQYF
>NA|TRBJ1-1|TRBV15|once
TGTGCCACCAGCAGAGAGCCCGTTTGCGCTTTCTTT
CATSREPVCAFF
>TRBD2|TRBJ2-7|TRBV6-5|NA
TGTGCCAGCAAAGCTAGCGGGAGCCTCGGTTCCGAGCAGTACTTC
CASKASGSLGSEQYF
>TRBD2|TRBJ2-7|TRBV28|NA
TGTGCCAGCAGTTTATATGGGCTCGGGACTAGCAGCTCCTACGAGCAGTACTTC
CASSLYGLGTSSSYEQYF
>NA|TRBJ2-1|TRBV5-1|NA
TGCGCCAGCAGCTACCGGACTTCAGCCTATGAGCAGTTCTTC
CASSYRTSAYEQFF
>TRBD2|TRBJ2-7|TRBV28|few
TGTGCCAGCTCCGGGGGAGGGTACGAGCAGTACTTC
CASSGGGYEQYF
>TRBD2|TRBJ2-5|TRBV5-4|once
TGTGCCAGCAGCGGTGGACTAGCGGGAGAGACCCAGTACTTC
CASSGGLAGETQYF
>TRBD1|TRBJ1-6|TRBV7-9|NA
TGTGCCAGCAGCTCGGGGACAGGGGCAAATTCACCCCTCCACTTT
CASSSGTGANSPLHF
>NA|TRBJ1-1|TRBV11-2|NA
TGTGCCAGCAGCTTAACTCTCGGACAGTACATGAACACTGAAGCTTTCTTT
CASSLTLGQYMNTEAFF
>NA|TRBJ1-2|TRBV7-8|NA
TGTGCCAGCAGCTTGCAGGCCCACTATGGCTACACCTTC
CASSLQAHYGYTF
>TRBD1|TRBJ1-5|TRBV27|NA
TGTGCCAGCGGTATGACAGGGGAACAGCCCCAGCATTTT
CASGMTGEQPQHF
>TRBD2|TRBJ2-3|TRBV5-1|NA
TGTGCCAGCAGGCGAACCGGGAGGACCACAGATACGCAGTATTTT
CASRRTGRTTDTQYF
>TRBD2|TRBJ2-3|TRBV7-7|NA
TGTGCCAGCAGCCGCGGGACTAGCGGTGATACGCAGTATTTT
CASSRGTSGDTQYF
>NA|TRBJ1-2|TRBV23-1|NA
TGCGCCAGCAGCCTGGGCACGGAGGCTAACTATGGCTACACCTTC
CASSLGTEANYGYTF
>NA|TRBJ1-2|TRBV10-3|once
TGTGCCAGCACCACGGGACTCGAGAATGGCTACACCTTC
CASTTGLENGYTF
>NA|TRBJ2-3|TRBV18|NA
TGTGCCAGCTCTCCCCCCGGCCGAGACTGGGGTCGGGATACGCAGTATTTT
CASSPPGRDWGRDTQYF
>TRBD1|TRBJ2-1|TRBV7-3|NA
TGTGCCAGCAGCGCGACGGGACAGGGGGAAGGCAATGAGCAGTTCTTC
CASSATGQGEGNEQFF
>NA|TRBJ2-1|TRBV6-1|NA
TGTGCCAGCAGTGTTGGGGGGCCCGATGAGCAGTTCTTC
CASSVGGPDEQFF
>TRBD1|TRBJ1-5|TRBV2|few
TGTGCCAGCAAGGGACAGGAAAATCAGCCCCAGCATTTT
CASKGQENQPQHF
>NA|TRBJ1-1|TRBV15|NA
TGTGCCACCAGCAGAGATGGGCGAGCGGAAGCTTTCTTT
CATSRDGRAEAFF
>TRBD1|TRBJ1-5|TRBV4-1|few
TGCGCCAGCAGCCAAGACCACAACAGGGGCCGGCGAGGTGAGCCCCAGCATTTT
CASSQDHNRGRRGEPQHF
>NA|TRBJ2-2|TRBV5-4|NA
TGTGCCAGCACTACCCCAGGCACCGGGGAGCTGTTTTTT
CASTTPGTGELFF
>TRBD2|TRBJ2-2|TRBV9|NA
TGTGCCAGCAGCCGGACTAGAGGAGCCGGGGAGCTGTTTTTT
CASSRTRGAGELFF
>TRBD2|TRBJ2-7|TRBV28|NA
TGTGCCAGCAGCTCTACGACTAGCGGGAGAAACGAGCAGTACTTC
CASSSTTSGRNEQYF
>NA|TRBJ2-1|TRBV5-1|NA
TGCGCCAGCAGCTTGGCACTAGCTTCCTACAATGAGCAGTTCTTC
CASSLALASYNEQFF
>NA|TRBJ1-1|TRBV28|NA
TGTGCCGCGGGGCAGGGTAACACTGAAGCTTTCTTT
CAAGQGNTEAFF